These 20 T cell receptor beta chains were sequenced from one sample in a study of a mutant IDH1 vaccine in newly diagnosed glioma. Data came from immunoSEQ multiplex PCR; TCRdb stores just in-frame clones and leaves some out. This sample has tens of thousands of clones, with 80% to 95% found just once. Time point in this sample: week 5, during vaccination. Vaccine doses each comprised 300 ug of mutant IDH1 20-mer peptide, with topical imiquimod. These receptors' targets are unknown. The material was PBMCs, obtained from a glioma patient whose treatment included an IDH1 peptide vaccine. Receptors were obtained from a man aged 50-59 years with glioma.

J is TRBJ1-2 and V is TRBV10-3; no reliable D call. There are 13 residues in the CDR3. Germline CDR1 is ENHRY and CDR2 is SYGVKD. V was shortened by 5 bases and J by 6 bases, with 13 bases between the two germline ends. CDR3 DNA sequence: TGTGCCATCAGTCCGACGCCCCCGGATGGCTACACCTTC. Its protein is CAISPTPPDGYTF.

This sequence joins TRBV5-8 and TRBJ2-3; either TRBD1 or TRBD2 may fit D (5 bases each). Germline V gene sequence: CDR1 SGHTS, CDR2 YDEGEE. V was cut by 4 bases and J by 0 bases, with 15 bases left in between. The CDR3 runs to 16 residues. CDR3 sequence reads: CASSETWGPSTDTQYF. Written as DNA, the CDR3 is TGTGCCAGCAGCGAGACGTGGGGACCTAGCACAGATACGCAGTATTTT.

The rearrangement uses TRBV2 and TRBJ2-7; TRBD2 agrees at 7 bases. The CDR3 runs to 16 residues. The trim removed 6 bases at V and 6 bases at J, leaving 17 bases unmatched. CDR1 is SNHLY and CDR2 is FYNNEI in the germline V gene. CDR3 nucleotide sequence: TGTGCCAGCAGCCCCCGTCGGCGGGGGAATCTATCCGAGCAGTACTTC. This encodes CASSPRRRGNLSEQYF.

The chain joins TRBV5-6 to TRBJ2-7; a possible D gene is TRBD2 (7 bases). The CDR3 runs 13 residues. Trimming removed 5 bases from V and 3 bases from J, with 12 bases in between. Germline values: CDR1 SGHDT, CDR2 YYEEEE. CDR3 protein: CASRGGAHYEQYF. In DNA, the CDR3 is TGTGCCAGCAGGGGGGGGGCCCACTACGAGCAGTACTTC.

The rearrangement joins TRBV5-1 to TRBJ1-2; 10 nucleotides align to TRBD1. Looked up from germline, CDR1 is SGHRS and CDR2 is YFSETQ. The CDR3 consists of 15 residues. V shed 4 bases and J 4 bases; nucleotides not matched to a gene: 7. DNA for the CDR3: TGCGCCAGCAGCCCCCGGGACAGGGGAGGCTATGGCTACACCTTC. This gives the protein CASSPRDRGGYGYTF.

For the CDR3, the DNA is TGTGCCAGCAGCTTAGTTGCACAGGGCTCCTATGGCTACACCTTC. Amino acids: CASSLVAQGSYGYTF. The chain carries TRBV7-9 and TRBJ1-2, with D perhaps matching TRBD1 (6 bases). CDR3 length equals 15 residues. CDR1 SEHNR and CDR2 FQNEAQ come from the germline V gene (reference sequence). The V end was cut by 1 base, the J end by 4 bases, with 13 bases between.

The chain recombines TRBV2 with TRBJ2-6; unclear D gene. CDR1 is SNHLY and CDR2 is FYNNEI in the germline V gene. V shed 0 bases and J shed 2 bases, with 8 bases lying between them. The CDR3 totals 16 residues. The CDR3 spells CASSEAALTGANVLTF. The CDR3 bases are TGTGCCAGCAGTGAAGCGGCACTGACTGGGGCCAACGTCCTGACTTTC.

The chain joins TRBV6-1 to TRBJ2-5; 7 bases align to TRBD2. Germline V gives CDR1 MNHNS, CDR2 SASEGT. CDR3 size: 16 residues. After removal of 2 bases from V and 4 bases from J, the junction contained 10 bases not matched to a gene. The CDR3 is CASSEFLPGLRETQYF. CDR3 bases: TGTGCCAGCAGTGAATTCCTTCCGGGACTACGAGAGACCCAGTACTTC.

The genes are TRBV2 and TRBJ1-5, with 9 bases matching TRBD1. The CDR3 runs to 14 residues. Trimming at V came to 7 bases and at J to 2 bases, leaving 3 bases not matched to a gene. CDR1 is SNHLY, CDR2 FYNNEI, per germline. CDR3 sequence reads: CASTGQGGNQPQHF. CDR3 bases: TGTGCCAGCACGGGACAGGGAGGCAATCAGCCCCAGCATTTT.

This clone came up a few times. The rearrangement links TRBV5-4 to TRBJ2-5; 8 nucleotides agree with TRBD1. With 0 bases clipped from V and 5 bases from J, the junction kept 6 bases outside the gene matches. Germline loops: CDR1 SGHNT, CDR2 YYREEE (reference sequence). The CDR3 loop spans 15 amino acids. CDR3 nucleotide sequence: TGTGCCAGCAGCTTGGGGACAGGGTATTTTGAGACCCAGTACTTC. This gives the protein CASSLGTGYFETQYF.

This clone was counted a single time. The genes are TRBV30 and TRBJ1-5; D is ambiguous. This CDR3 is built from 13 residues. CDR1 is GTSNPN, CDR2 SVGIG, per germline (reference sequence). V was cut by 2 bases and J by 0 bases, with 5 bases left in between. In DNA form, the CDR3 reads TGTGCCTGGAGTTTAAATAGCAATCAGCCCCAGCATTTT. Amino acid sequence: CAWSLNSNQPQHF.

V usage is TRBV14 and J usage is TRBJ1-1, with TRBD1 matching over 7 bases. CDR1 SGHDN and CDR2 FVKESK come from the germline V gene. V trimming: 4 bases; J trimming: 2 bases; junction bases outside the gene matches: 7. CDR3 length: 15 amino acids. The CDR3 loop reads CASSPKDRRNTEAFF. Here the CDR3 DNA reads TGTGCCAGCAGCCCAAAGGACAGGAGAAACACTGAAGCTTTCTTT.

The chain recombines TRBV6-6 with TRBJ1-1; tentative D call: TRBD1 (5 bases). The germline gives CDR1 MNHNY, CDR2 SVGAGI (reference sequence). Trimming pared 6 bases from V and 4 bases from J, leaving 12 bases between. CDR3 size: 13 residues. CDR3 amino acids: CASSPSGGTEAFF. CDR3 DNA: TGTGCCAGCAGCCCGTCCGGGGGCACTGAAGCTTTCTTT.

The chain recombines TRBV30 with TRBJ2-5; tentatively, D is TRBD2 (6 bases). The CDR3 length is 13 residues. The germline V gene encodes CDR1 GTSNPN and CDR2 SVGIG (reference sequence). Between the trimmed V and J ends, which lost 4 bases and 2 bases, there was a span of 11 bases. CDR3: CAWKRGRQETQYF. The CDR3 nucleotides are TGTGCCTGGAAACGAGGGAGGCAAGAGACCCAGTACTTC. The full variable domain, in which reference TRBV30 and TRBJ2-5 provide the parts outside the CDR3, is SQTIHQWPATLVQPVGSPLSLECTVEGTSNPNLYWYRQAAGRGLQLLFYSVGIGQISSEVPQNLSASRPQDRQFILSSKKLLLSDSGFYLCAWKRGRQETQYFGPGTRLLVL.

The chain uses TRBV5-8 and TRBJ2-2; D gene unclear. Trimming left V 2 bases short and J 9 bases short, with 5 bases between. CDR1 and CDR2 from the germline V gene are SGHTS and YDEGEE. This CDR3 comprises 11 residues. CDR3 amino acids: CASSFRRELFF. Written as DNA, the CDR3 is TGTGCCAGCAGCTTCCGGCGGGAGCTGTTTTTT.

The J gene is TRBJ1-5, the V gene TRBV4-3, with TRBD1 matching 8 bases. The CDR3 runs 13 residues. The germline V gene encodes CDR1 LGHNA and CDR2 YSLEER. The ends lost 4 bases at V and 7 bases at J; junction bases unmatched: 3. This chain's CDR3 is CASSLTGGQPQHF. CDR3 bases: TGCGCCAGCAGCCTTACAGGGGGGCAGCCCCAGCATTTT.

This clone was observed a single time. V and J are TRBV6-4 and TRBJ2-1; 9 bases agree with TRBD2. The CDR3 is 15 amino acids. J was trimmed by 4 bases and V by 8 bases; bases with no gene match: 9. Germline lookup yields CDR1 MRHNA and CDR2 SNTAGT. The CDR3: CASGTSAGGYNEQFF. CDR3 coding DNA: TGTGCCAGCGGCACCTCAGCGGGAGGATACAATGAGCAGTTCTTC.

The gene calls are TRBV20-1 and TRBJ2-2; D unresolved. Germline CDR1 is DFQATT and CDR2 is SNEGSKA (reference sequence). V dropped 0 bases and J dropped 7 bases, with 3 bases sitting between them. The CDR3 is made up of 11 amino acids. The CDR3 is CSARDVGELFF. The CDR3 region has the DNA TGCAGTGCTAGAGATGTCGGGGAGCTGTTTTTT.

This chain joins TRBV7-8 and TRBJ2-3, with 13 bases aligning to TRBD2. The V gene end was trimmed by 5 bases and the J gene end by 6 bases; junction bases not matched to a gene: 5. CDR1 and CDR2 from the germline V gene are SGHVS and FQNEAQ. This CDR3 region has 15 residues. CDR3 DNA: TGTGCCAGCAGCGACCGGACTAGCGGGAGTGATACGCAGTATTTT. It translates to CASSDRTSGSDTQYF.

This chain links TRBV2 with TRBJ2-5; D uncertain. CDR1 and CDR2 (germline): SNHLY, FYNNEI. The CDR3 runs to 14 residues. Trimming removed 6 bases at V and 1 base at J, with 12 bases between. The chain's CDR3 is CASRPPDTQETQYF. CDR3 nucleotides: TGTGCCAGCAGACCCCCAGACACCCAAGAGACCCAGTACTTC.